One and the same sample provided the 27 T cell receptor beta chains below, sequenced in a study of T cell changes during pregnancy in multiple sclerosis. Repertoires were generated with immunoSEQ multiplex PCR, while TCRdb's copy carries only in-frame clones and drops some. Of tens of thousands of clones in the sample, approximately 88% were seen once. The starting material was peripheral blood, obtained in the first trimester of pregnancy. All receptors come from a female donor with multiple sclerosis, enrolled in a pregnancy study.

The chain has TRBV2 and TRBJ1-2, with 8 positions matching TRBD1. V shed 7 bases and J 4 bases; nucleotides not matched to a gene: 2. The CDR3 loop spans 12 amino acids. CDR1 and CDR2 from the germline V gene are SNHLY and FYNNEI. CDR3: CASKTGGYGYTF. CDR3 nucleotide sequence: TGTGCCAGCAAAACAGGGGGCTATGGCTACACCTTC.

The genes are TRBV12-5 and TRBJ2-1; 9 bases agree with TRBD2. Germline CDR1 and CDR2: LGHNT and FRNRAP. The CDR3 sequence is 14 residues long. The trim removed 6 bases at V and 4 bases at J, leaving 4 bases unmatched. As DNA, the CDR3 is TGTGCTAGTGGCCCTAGCGGGGCTTACAATGAGCAGTTCTTC. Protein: CASGPSGAYNEQFF.

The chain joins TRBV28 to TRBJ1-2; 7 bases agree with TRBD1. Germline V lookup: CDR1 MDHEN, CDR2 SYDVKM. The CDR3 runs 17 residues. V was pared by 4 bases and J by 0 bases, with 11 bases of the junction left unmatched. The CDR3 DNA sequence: TGTGCCAGCAGTTCCCCCACCCGGACAGGAGCTAACTATGGCTACACCTTC. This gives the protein CASSSPTRTGANYGYTF.

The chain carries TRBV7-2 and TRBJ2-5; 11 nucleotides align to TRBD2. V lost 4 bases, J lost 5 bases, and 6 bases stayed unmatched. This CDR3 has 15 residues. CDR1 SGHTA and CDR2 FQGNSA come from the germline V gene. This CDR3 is CASSSNLAGGETQYF. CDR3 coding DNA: TGTGCCAGCAGCTCGAATCTAGCGGGAGGCGAGACCCAGTACTTC.

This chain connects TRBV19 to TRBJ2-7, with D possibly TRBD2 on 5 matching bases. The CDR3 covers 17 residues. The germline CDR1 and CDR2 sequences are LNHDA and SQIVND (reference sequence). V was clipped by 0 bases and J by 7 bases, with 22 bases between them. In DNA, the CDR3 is TGTGCCAGTAGTATAGATCGCGATAGCGCCAGATTCGGGGAGCAGTACTTC. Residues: CASSIDRDSARFGEQYF.

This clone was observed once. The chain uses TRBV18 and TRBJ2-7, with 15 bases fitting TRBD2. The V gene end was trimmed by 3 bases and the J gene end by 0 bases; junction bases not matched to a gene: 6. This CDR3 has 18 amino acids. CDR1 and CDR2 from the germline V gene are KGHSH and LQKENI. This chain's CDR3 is CASSPPGLAGGNSYEQYF. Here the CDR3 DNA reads TGTGCCAGCTCACCCCCGGGACTAGCGGGAGGTAACTCCTACGAGCAGTACTTC.

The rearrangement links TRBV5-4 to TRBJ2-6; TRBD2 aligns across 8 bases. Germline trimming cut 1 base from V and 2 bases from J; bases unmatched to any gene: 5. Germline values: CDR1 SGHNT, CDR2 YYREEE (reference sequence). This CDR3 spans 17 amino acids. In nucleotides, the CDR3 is TGTGCCAGCAGCTTGTTCGCCGGGGGGGCTGGGGCCAACGTCCTGACTTTC. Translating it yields CASSLFAGGAGANVLTF.

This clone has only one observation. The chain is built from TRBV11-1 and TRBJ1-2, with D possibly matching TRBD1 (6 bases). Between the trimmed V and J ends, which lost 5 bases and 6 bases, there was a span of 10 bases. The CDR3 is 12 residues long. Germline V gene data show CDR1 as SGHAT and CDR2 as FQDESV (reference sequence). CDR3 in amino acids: CASSPGHHGYTF. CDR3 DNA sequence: TGTGCCAGCAGCCCGGGACACCATGGCTACACCTTC.

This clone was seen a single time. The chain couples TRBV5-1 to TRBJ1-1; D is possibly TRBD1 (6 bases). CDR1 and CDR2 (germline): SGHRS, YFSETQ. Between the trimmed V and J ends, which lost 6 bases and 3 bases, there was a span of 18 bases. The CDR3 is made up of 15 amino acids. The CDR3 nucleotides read TGCGCCAGCACTAAGGCCAGGGGAGGGGACACTGAAGCTTTCTTT. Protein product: CASTKARGGDTEAFF.

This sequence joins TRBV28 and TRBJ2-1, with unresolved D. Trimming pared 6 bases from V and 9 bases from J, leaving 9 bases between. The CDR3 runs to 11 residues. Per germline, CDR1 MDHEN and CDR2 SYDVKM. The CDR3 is CASREFLEQFF. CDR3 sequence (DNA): TGTGCCAGCAGGGAGTTTCTTGAGCAGTTCTTC.

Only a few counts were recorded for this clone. CDR3 sequence (DNA): TGTGCCAGTAGTCCCGTCCGGGACAGAGCCTACGAGCAGTACTTC. Encoded protein: CASSPVRDRAYEQYF. This chain connects TRBV19 to TRBJ2-7, with 7 bases lining up with TRBD1. Unmatched junction bases numbered 9, after V lost 5 bases and J lost 2 bases. CDR3 length: 15 residues. The germline CDR1 and CDR2 sequences are LNHDA and SQIVND (reference sequence).

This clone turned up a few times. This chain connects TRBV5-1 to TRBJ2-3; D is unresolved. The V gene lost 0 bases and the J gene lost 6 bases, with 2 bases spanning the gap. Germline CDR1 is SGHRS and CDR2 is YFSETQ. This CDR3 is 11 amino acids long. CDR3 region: CASSLADTQYF. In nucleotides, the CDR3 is TGCGCCAGCAGCTTGGCGGATACGCAGTATTTT.

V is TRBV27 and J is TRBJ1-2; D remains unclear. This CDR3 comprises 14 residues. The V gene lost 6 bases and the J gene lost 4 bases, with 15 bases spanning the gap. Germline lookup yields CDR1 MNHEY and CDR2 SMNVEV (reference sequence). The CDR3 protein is CASRDTATFYGYTF. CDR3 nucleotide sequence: TGTGCCAGCAGAGACACCGCAACGTTCTATGGCTACACCTTC.

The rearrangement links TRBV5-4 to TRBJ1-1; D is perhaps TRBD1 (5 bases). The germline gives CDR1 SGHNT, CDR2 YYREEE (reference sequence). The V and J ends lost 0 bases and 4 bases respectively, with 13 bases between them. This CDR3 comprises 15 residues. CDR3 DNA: TGTGCCAGCAGCTTGGGAGGGGCCGGGGGCACTGAAGCTTTCTTT. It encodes CASSLGGAGGTEAFF.

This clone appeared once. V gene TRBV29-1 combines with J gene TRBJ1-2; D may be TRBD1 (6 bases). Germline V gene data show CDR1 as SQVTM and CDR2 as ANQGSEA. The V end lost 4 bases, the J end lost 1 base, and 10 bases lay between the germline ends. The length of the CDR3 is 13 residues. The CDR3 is CSVGTANNYGYTF. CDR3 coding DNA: TGCAGCGTTGGGACAGCAAATAACTATGGCTACACCTTC.

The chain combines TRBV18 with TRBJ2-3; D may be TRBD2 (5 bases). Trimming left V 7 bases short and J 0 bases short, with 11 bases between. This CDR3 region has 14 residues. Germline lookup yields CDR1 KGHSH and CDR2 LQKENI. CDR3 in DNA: TGTGCCAGCTTGAGCGGTACTAGCACAGATACGCAGTATTTT. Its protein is CASLSGTSTDTQYF.

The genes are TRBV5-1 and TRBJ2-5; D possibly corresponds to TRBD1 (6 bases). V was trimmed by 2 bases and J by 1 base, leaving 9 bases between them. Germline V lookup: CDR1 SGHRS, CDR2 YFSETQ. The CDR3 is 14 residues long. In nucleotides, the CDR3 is TGCGCCAGCAGCTTACAAGGGGGCCAAGAGACCCAGTACTTC. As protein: CASSLQGGQETQYF.

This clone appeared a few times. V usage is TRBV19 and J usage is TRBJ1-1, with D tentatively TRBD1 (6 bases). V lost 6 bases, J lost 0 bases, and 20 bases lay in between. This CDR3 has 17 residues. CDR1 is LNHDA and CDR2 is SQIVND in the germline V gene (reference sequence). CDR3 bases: TGTGCCAGTAGCAGACTATCAGGACAGACCCTGAACACTGAAGCTTTCTTT. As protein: CASSRLSGQTLNTEAFF.

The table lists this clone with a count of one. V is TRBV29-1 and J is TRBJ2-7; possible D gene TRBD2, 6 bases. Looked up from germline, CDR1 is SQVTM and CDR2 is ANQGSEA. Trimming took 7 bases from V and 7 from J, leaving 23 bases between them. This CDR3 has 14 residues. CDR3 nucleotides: TGCAGCGCAGCCGGACCGGGAGATTACGAGGAGCAGTACTTC. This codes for CSAAGPGDYEEQYF.

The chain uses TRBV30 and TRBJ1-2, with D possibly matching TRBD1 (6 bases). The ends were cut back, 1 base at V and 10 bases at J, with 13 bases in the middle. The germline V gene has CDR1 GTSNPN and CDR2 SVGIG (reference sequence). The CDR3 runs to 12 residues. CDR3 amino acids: CAWSGHRDLYTF. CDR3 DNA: TGTGCCTGGAGTGGACACAGGGACCTCTACACCTTC.

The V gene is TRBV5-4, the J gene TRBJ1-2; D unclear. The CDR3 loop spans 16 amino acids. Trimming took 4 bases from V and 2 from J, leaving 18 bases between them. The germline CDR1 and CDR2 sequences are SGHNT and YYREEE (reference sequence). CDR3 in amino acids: CASSRSARTGNYGYTF. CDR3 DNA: TGTGCCAGCAGCCGATCAGCAAGGACGGGGAACTATGGCTACACCTTC.

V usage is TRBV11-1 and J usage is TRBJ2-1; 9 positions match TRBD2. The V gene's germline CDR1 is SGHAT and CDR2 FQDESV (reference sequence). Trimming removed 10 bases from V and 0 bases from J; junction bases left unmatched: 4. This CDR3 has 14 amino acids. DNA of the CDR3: TGTGCCACGAGCGGGGGGAGCTCCTACAATGAGCAGTTCTTC. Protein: CATSGGSSYNEQFF.

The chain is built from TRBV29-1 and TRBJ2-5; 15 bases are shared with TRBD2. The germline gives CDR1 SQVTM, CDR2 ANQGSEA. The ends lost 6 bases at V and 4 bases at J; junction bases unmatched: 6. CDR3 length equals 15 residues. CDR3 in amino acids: CSVRTSGRAGETQYF. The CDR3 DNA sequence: TGCAGCGTACGGACTAGCGGGAGGGCCGGAGAGACCCAGTACTTC. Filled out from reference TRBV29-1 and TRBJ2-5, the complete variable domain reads SAVISQKPSRDICQRGTSLTIQCQVDSQVTMMFWYRQQPGQSLTLIATANQGSEATYESGFVIDKFPISRPNLTFSTLTVSNMSPEDSSIYLCSVRTSGRAGETQYFGPGTRLLVL.

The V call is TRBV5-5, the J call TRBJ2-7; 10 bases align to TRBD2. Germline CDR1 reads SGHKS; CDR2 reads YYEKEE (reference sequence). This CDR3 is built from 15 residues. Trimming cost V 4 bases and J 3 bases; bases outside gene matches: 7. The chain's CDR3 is CASSLIAGGLYEQYF. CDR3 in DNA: TGTGCCAGCAGCCTTATAGCGGGAGGCCTCTACGAGCAGTACTTC.

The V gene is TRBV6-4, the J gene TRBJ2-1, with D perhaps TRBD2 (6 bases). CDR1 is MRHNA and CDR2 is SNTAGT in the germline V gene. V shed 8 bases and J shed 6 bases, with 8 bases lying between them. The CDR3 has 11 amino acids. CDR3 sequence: CASAAGNEQFF. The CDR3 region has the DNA TGTGCCAGCGCAGCGGGCAATGAGCAGTTCTTC.

The CDR3: CASSLLDKGGYTF. The CDR3 DNA reads TGTGCCAGCAGCTTATTAGACAAAGGAGGCTACACCTTC. V and J are TRBV5-4 and TRBJ1-2; D is unclear. Per the germline V gene, CDR1 is SGHNT and CDR2 is YYREEE (reference sequence). Trimming removed 2 bases at V and 8 bases at J, with 13 bases between. The CDR3 extends over 13 amino acids.

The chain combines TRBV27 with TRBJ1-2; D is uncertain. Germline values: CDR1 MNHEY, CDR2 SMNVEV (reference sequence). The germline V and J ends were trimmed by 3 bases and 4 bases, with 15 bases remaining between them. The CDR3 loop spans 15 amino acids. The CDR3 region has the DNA TGTGCCAGCAGTTTCTTCCCCCCCTCCTCCTATGGCTACACCTTC. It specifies CASSFFPPSSYGYTF.